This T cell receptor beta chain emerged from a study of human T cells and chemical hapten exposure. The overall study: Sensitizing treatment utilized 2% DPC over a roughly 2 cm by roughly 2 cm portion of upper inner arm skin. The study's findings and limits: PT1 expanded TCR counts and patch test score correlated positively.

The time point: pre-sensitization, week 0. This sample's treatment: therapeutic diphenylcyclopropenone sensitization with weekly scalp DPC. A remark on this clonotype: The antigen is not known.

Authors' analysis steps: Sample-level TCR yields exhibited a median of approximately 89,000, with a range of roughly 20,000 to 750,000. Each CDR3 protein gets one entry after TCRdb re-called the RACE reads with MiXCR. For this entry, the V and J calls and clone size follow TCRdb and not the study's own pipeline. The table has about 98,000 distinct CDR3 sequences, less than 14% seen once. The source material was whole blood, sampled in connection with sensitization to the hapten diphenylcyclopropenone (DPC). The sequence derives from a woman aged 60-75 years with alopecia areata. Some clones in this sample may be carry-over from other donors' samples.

DNA for the CDR3: TGCAGTGCTAGAGATCTACTAGTGACCGATGAGCAGTTCTTC. This encodes CSARDLLVTDEQFF. The chain uses TRBV20-1 and TRBJ2-1, with D possibly TRBD2 on 5 matching bases. CDR3 length: 14 residues. V lost 0 bases, J lost 8 bases, and 14 bases lay in between. Germline V gene data show CDR1 as DFQATT and CDR2 as SNEGSKA (reference sequence).